The 18 T cell receptor beta chains reported below all come from one sample, sequenced in a study of Graves' ophthalmopathy and Graves' hyperthyroidism. Investigators amplified TCR beta CDR3 regions from RNA transcripts. The first-round RT-PCR employed HTBI primers together with the Qiagen OneStep RT-PCR kit. A multiplex PCR was then performed as the second round. In TCRdb, the multiplex PCR reads were re-called with MiXCR into one record per CDR3 protein. Of roughly 400,000 distinct CDR3 sequences in the sample, over 15% were seen once. Sequencing input: peripheral blood. These receptors all come from a woman aged 18-30 years with stable Graves' hyperthyroidism.

This clonotype appeared many times. This chain connects TRBV28 to TRBJ1-2; D call uncertain. In germline, CDR1 is MDHEN, CDR2 SYDVKM. CDR3 length: 15 amino acids. V lost 4 bases and J 0 bases, leaving 12 bases between the germline ends. CDR3 coding DNA: TGTGCCAGCAGTTCCCACCAGGCCCCTAACTATGGCTACACCTTC. This sequence encodes CASSSHQAPNYGYTF.

V is TRBV25-1 and J is TRBJ2-7; D remains ambiguous. The CDR3 totals 14 residues. Trimming cost V 4 bases and J 6 bases, with 16 bases left between them. Germline V CDR1 and CDR2: MGHDK, SYGVNS. CDR3 nucleotide sequence: TGTGCCAGCAGTGCTCCAGGAATTTTAGGCGAGCAGTACTTC. This sequence encodes CASSAPGILGEQYF.

Concerning this clonotype: Given a much more abundant clone one base away, this may be a read error. The genes are TRBV20-1 and TRBJ1-2; D is perhaps TRBD1 (5 bases). Germline V gene sequence: CDR1 DFQATT, CDR2 SNEGSKA (reference sequence). This CDR3 is 14 amino acids long. For the CDR3, the DNA is TGCAGTGCAAAGGTGGGACTGAAGCAAAGAGGCTACAGCTTC. Translating it yields CSAKVGLKQRGYSF.

This chain joins TRBV12-3 or TRBV12-4 and TRBJ1-1; unclear D gene. The ends were cut back, 3 bases at V and 1 base at J, with 12 bases in the middle. The CDR3 sequence is 15 residues long. CDR3 in DNA: TGTGCCAGCAGTTTCGGCCCGAACAAGAACACTGAAGCTTTCTTT. This translates into CASSFGPNKNTEAFF.

This clonotype was seen at least ten times. The chain carries TRBV20-1 and TRBJ1-5; the match to TRBD1 covers 9 bases. The germline V gene encodes CDR1 DFQATT and CDR2 SNEGSKA (reference sequence). J gave up 2 bases and V 1 base, and 3 bases lay outside the gene matches. CDR3 size: 15 residues. This CDR3 is CSARGDREGNQPQHF. CDR3 nucleotides: TGCAGTGCTAGAGGGGACAGGGAAGGCAATCAGCCCCAGCATTTT.

This clonotype was recorded many times. The V and J genes are TRBV6-2 or TRBV6-3 and TRBJ1-1, with TRBD1 identical over 10 bases. CDR3 length: 19 amino acids. The V gene end was trimmed by 4 bases and the J gene end by 1 base; junction bases not matched to a gene: 15. Per the germline V gene, CDR1 is MNHEY and CDR2 is SVGEGT. The CDR3 region is CASSSHRDRGSEGNTEAFF. CDR3 coding DNA: TGTGCCAGCAGTTCGCATCGGGACAGGGGATCGGAGGGGAACACTGAAGCTTTCTTT.

In this sample, this clonotype turned up many times. The chain carries TRBV19 and TRBJ1-2; no firm D call. Trimming took off 5 bases at V and 0 bases at J, with 7 bases between the two ends. Germline values: CDR1 LNHDA, CDR2 SQIVND (reference sequence). CDR3 size: 13 residues. The CDR3 protein is CASSYGANYGYTF. For the CDR3, the DNA is TGTGCCAGTAGTTATGGAGCTAACTATGGCTACACCTTC.

This clonotype was picked up many times. This chain links TRBV2 with TRBJ2-5; 12 positions agree with TRBD2. With 4 bases clipped from V and 2 bases from J, the junction kept 2 bases outside the gene matches. The CDR3 consists of 15 residues. Germline assignment: CDR1 SNHLY and CDR2 FYNNEI. CDR3 in amino acids: CASSATSGSQETQYF. The CDR3 region has the DNA TGTGCCAGCAGTGCGACTAGCGGGAGTCAAGAGACCCAGTACTTC.

The sample holds many counts of this clonotype. This chain uses TRBV12-3 or TRBV12-4 with TRBJ2-5, with a possible D match to TRBD1 (6 bases). This CDR3 region has 16 residues. V was clipped by 5 bases and J by 5 bases, with 21 bases between them. The CDR3 region is CASSPELTGDYETQYF. The DNA for the CDR3 is TGTGCCAGCAGTCCCGAGCTGACAGGAGATTACGAGACCCAGTACTTC.

This clonotype has at least ten counts. This sequence joins TRBV6-4 and TRBJ1-6; D unclear. The CDR3 loop spans 15 amino acids. Trimming shortened V by 3 bases and J by 9 bases, and 15 bases separated the two germline ends. CDR1 is MRHNA and CDR2 is SNTAGT in the germline V gene. Here the CDR3 DNA reads TGTGCCAGCAGTGAAGAGTATGAATCGGCTTCACCCCTCCACTTT. Translating gives CASSEEYESASPLHF.

This clonotype occurred many times. This chain links TRBV6-1 with TRBJ1-1; possible D gene TRBD1, 6 bases. Germline lookup yields CDR1 MNHNS and CDR2 SASEGT. The CDR3 covers 14 residues. The V gene lost 0 bases and the J gene lost 5 bases, with 10 bases spanning the gap. For the CDR3, the DNA is TGTGCCAGCAGTGAAGCACAGGGATGGACTGAAGCTTTCTTT. This gives the protein CASSEAQGWTEAFF.

This clonotype was seen many times. This sequence joins TRBV18 and TRBJ2-5; 7 nucleotides line up with TRBD1. With V trimmed by 3 bases and J by 5 bases, 6 bases remained unmatched. CDR3 size: 14 residues. Germline V gene lookup returns CDR1 KGHSH and CDR2 LQKENI. CDR3 nucleotide sequence: TGTGCCAGCTCACCTCAGACAGGGCACGAGACCCAGTACTTC. This codes for CASSPQTGHETQYF.

This clonotype was observed at least ten times. The chain is built from TRBV6-5 and TRBJ1-2; no clear D. CDR3 length: 13 amino acids. V was cut by 8 bases and J by 7 bases, with 17 bases left in between. CDR1 and CDR2 from the germline V gene are MNHEY and SVGAGI. The CDR3 bases are TGTGCCAGCTTCCGCCCCGGGCAGCGTGGCTACACCTTC. It translates to CASFRPGQRGYTF.

This clonotype has a handful of counts. The gene calls are TRBV7-2 and TRBJ1-6; 9 nucleotides match TRBD1. CDR1 is SGHTA, CDR2 FQGNSA, per germline. Germline trimming cut 1 base from V and 8 bases from J; bases unmatched to any gene: 3. The CDR3 contains 15 residues. The DNA of the CDR3 is TGTGCCAGCAGCTTAGGAGGGACAGGGCATTCACCCCTCCACTTT. It encodes CASSLGGTGHSPLHF.

This clonotype was detected ten times or more. This chain joins TRBV24-1 and TRBJ1-2, with D possibly TRBD1 on 5 matching bases. V lost 4 bases and J 8 bases, leaving 16 bases between the germline ends. From germline, CDR1 is KGHDR and CDR2 SFDVKD. The length of the CDR3 is 14 residues. The chain's CDR3 is CATSDAGGAGGYTF. CDR3 DNA sequence: TGTGCCACCAGTGACGCTGGAGGGGCAGGAGGCTACACCTTC.

At least ten counts were recorded for this clonotype. V and J are TRBV12-3 or TRBV12-4 and TRBJ1-2; no firm D call. This CDR3 is built from 15 residues. V gave up 3 bases and J gave up 3 bases, with 14 bases separating them. CDR3 sequence: CASSLPGGWDYGYTF. CDR3 nucleotides: TGTGCCAGCAGTTTGCCGGGAGGTTGGGACTATGGCTACACCTTC.

This clonotype was counted at least ten times. The chain carries TRBV5-4 and TRBJ2-5; a possible D gene is TRBD2 (6 bases). The V gene lost 0 bases and the J gene lost 4 bases, with 10 bases spanning the gap. The CDR3 consists of 14 residues. The germline V gene has CDR1 SGHNT and CDR2 YYREEE (reference sequence). The CDR3 is CASSLAKGLETQYF. The CDR3, as DNA: TGTGCCAGCAGCTTGGCGAAGGGACTAGAGACCCAGTACTTC.

A single count supports this clonotype. This chain uses TRBV3-1 with TRBJ2-7, with D tentatively TRBD2 (5 bases). Trimming removed 3 bases from V and 5 bases from J, with 20 bases in between. CDR1 is LGHDT and CDR2 is YNNKEL in the germline V gene (reference sequence). This CDR3 is 16 amino acids long. Here the CDR3 DNA reads TGTGCCAGCAGCCAGGGATTATCACACCCGAGGGACGAGCAGTACTTC. Protein sequence: CASSQGLSHPRDEQYF.